One sample yielded the 20 T cell receptor beta chains listed below, sequenced in a study of patients with pleural tuberculosis. TCRdb reprocessed the reads with MiXCR, giving one entry per CDR3 protein. The table lists nearly 30,000 distinct CDR3 sequences, more than 15% of them singletons. The sequenced sample consisted of peripheral blood. All receptors come from a human donor with pleural tuberculosis.

A note on this clonotype: The CDR3 ends on some other residue instead of the conserved phenylalanine or tryptophan, so this is likely a read error. The V call is TRBV27, the J call TRBJ1-5; D is unresolved. Trimming removed 2 bases at V and 6 bases at J, with 8 bases between. The CDR3 is made up of 13 amino acids. Germline CDR1 reads MNHEY; CDR2 reads SMNVEV (reference sequence). In DNA form, the CDR3 reads TGTGCCAGCAGTTTAGTTGAGGGTCAGCCCCAGCATTGT. Translation gives CASSLVEGQPQHC.

As for this clonotype: It is likely a read error, because the conserved phenylalanine at the end of the CDR3 is missing. The chain links TRBV19 to TRBJ1-1; D ambiguous. Per the germline V gene, CDR1 is LNHDA and CDR2 is SQIVND (reference sequence). The CDR3 totals 15 residues. This CDR3 is CASIGGRGENTEAFL. For the CDR3, the DNA is TGTGCCAGTATTGGAGGACGCGGGGAGAACACGGAAGCTTTCTTA.

This clonotype was detected many times. The V gene is TRBV4-1, the J gene TRBJ1-2; 7 nucleotides align to TRBD1. CDR3 length: 15 amino acids. Germline values: CDR1 MGHRA, CDR2 YSYEKL. The V and J ends lost 2 bases and 8 bases, in that order; junction bases with no gene match: 11. The CDR3 reads CASSQPPTGSRGYTF. CDR3 nucleotide sequence: TGCGCCAGCAGCCAACCACCGACAGGGTCGAGGGGCTACACCTTC.

This clonotype was seen repeatedly, ten times or more. The V gene is TRBV7-2, the J gene TRBJ1-3; no clear D. The CDR3 is 14 residues long. CDR1 SGHTA and CDR2 FQGNSA come from the germline V gene. The V end lost 2 bases, the J end lost 2 bases, and 7 bases lay between the germline ends. The CDR3 DNA follows: TGTGCCAGCAGCTTACGGGGAACTGGAAACACCATATATTTT. It encodes CASSLRGTGNTIYF.

To note about this clonotype: With a much larger clone just one base away, this may be a read error. The rearrangement links TRBV6-6 to TRBJ1-3, with 7 bases aligning to TRBD1. Germline V lookup: CDR1 MNHNY, CDR2 SVGAGI (reference sequence). This CDR3 comprises 15 residues. The DNA of the CDR3 is TGTGCCAGCAGCGAGACAGGGCCCTCTGGAAGCACCACATATTTT. It translates to CASSETGPSGSTTYF.

The V and J genes are TRBV20-1 and TRBJ2-3; 11 positions match TRBD2. Germline CDR1 and CDR2: DFQATT and SNEGSKA (reference sequence). J was trimmed by 5 bases and V by 4 bases; bases with no gene match: 11. The CDR3 runs to 16 residues. CDR3 coding DNA: TGCAGTGCTACGTCGACTAGCGGGGCCCCAGGAGATACGCAGTATTTT. Amino acid sequence: CSATSTSGAPGDTQYF.

This clonotype was observed at least ten times. This chain links TRBV11-3 with TRBJ2-7; D possibly matches TRBD1 or TRBD2 (6 bases each). The V gene's germline CDR1 is SGHNT and CDR2 YENEEA. V was trimmed by 5 bases and J by 7 bases, leaving 15 bases between them. The CDR3 is 13 amino acids. DNA of the CDR3: TGTGCCAGCAGCCCCCCCAGGGGAGGTGAGCAGTACTTC. It is translated as CASSPPRGGEQYF.

This clonotype came up a few times. A much larger clone lies a single base off, so this may be a read error. The chain joins TRBV7-9 to TRBJ1-5; TRBD1 aligns across 8 bases. The CDR3 is 15 residues long. The junction had 6 bases not matched to a gene; V was cut back by 1 base and J by 7 bases. Germline CDR1 SEHNR, CDR2 FQNEAQ (reference sequence). The CDR3 sequence is CASSLGTGLKQPQHF. CDR3 nucleotide sequence: TGTGCCAGCAGCTTAGGGACAGGGCTAAAGCAGCCCCAGCATTTT.

This clonotype was found once. A much larger clone differs from this one at a single base, so this may be a read error. The chain is built from TRBV30 and TRBJ1-1; no definite D call. The germline V gene encodes CDR1 GTSNPN and CDR2 SVGIG (reference sequence). The CDR3 is made up of 11 amino acids. V was clipped by 3 bases and J by 10 bases, with 12 bases between them. The CDR3 is CAWRSRSGAFF. The CDR3 DNA reads as TGTGCCTGGAGGAGCAGAAGTGGAGCTTTCTTT.

This clonotype was picked up many times. V is TRBV12-3 or TRBV12-4 and J is TRBJ2-7; D gene ambiguous. The V and J ends lost 9 bases and 2 bases respectively, with 8 bases between them. This CDR3 contains 11 residues. CDR3 amino acids: CASGKTYEQYF. CDR3 nucleotides: TGTGCCAGTGGTAAGACCTACGAGCAGTACTTC.

This clonotype has at least ten counts. The chain links TRBV15 to TRBJ2-5, with TRBD2 identical over 13 bases. After removal of 5 bases from V and 4 bases from J, the junction contained 7 bases not matched to a gene. Germline V gene data show CDR1 as LNHNV and CDR2 as YYDKDF (reference sequence). The CDR3 extends over 16 amino acids. The CDR3 spells CATSDWTSGGRETQYF. In DNA, the CDR3 is TGTGCCACCAGCGATTGGACTAGCGGGGGCAGAGAGACCCAGTACTTC.

On this clonotype itself: Its ends do not fully match the called genes, so a read error is possible. This chain links TRBV19 with TRBJ2-1; D is unclear. This CDR3 comprises 14 residues. Germline CDR1 and CDR2: LNHDA and SQIVND (reference sequence). The CDR3 DNA reads TGTGCCAGCAGTGGGGTGTCCCCAGGCAATGGGCAGTTCTTC. Amino acid sequence: CASSGVSPGNGQFF.

Comment on this clonotype: One base away lies a much larger clone, so this may be a sequencing read error. The chain combines TRBV19 with TRBJ2-5; 8 bases fit TRBD2. V was pared by 1 base and J by 4 bases, with 8 bases of the junction left unmatched. This CDR3 is 16 amino acids long. Germline-derived CDR1 and CDR2 are LNHDA and SQIVND (reference sequence). The CDR3 DNA sequence: TGTGCCAGTAGTATAGTAGCGGGATTACCCCGAGAGACCCAGTACTTC. Translated, it gives CASSIVAGLPRETQYF.

This clonotype has ten or more counts. The chain couples TRBV27 to TRBJ2-7; D is perhaps TRBD1 (6 bases). The germline V and J ends were trimmed by 4 bases and 4 bases, with 17 bases remaining between them. The CDR3 totals 15 residues. Germline-derived CDR1 and CDR2 are MNHEY and SMNVEV (reference sequence). In DNA form, the CDR3 reads TGTGCCAGCAGTTCCGACCCCAGGGGAAGGTACGAGCAGTACTTC. Translated, it gives CASSSDPRGRYEQYF.

By frequency in the sample, this clonotype is medium-sized. The CDR3: CASSLRPGLTNSPLHF. The CDR3 coding sequence is TGTGCCAGCAGTCTTCGCCCGGGACTAACTAATTCACCCCTCCACTTT. The chain joins TRBV6-1 to TRBJ1-6, with D perhaps TRBD1 (5 bases). Germline V gene data show CDR1 as MNHNS and CDR2 as SASEGT. The CDR3 is 16 amino acids. Trimming stripped 5 bases from V and 6 bases from J, with 17 bases between.

By its share, this clonotype is medium-sized. The J gene is TRBJ1-1, the V gene TRBV27, with D perhaps matching TRBD1 (6 bases). The length of the CDR3 is 15 residues. Trimming pared 3 bases from V and 4 bases from J, leaving 15 bases between. Germline CDR1 reads MNHEY; CDR2 reads SMNVEV (reference sequence). The CDR3 reads CASSLAGDVSTEAFF. CDR3 in DNA: TGTGCCAGCAGTTTGGCAGGGGATGTTAGCACTGAAGCTTTCTTT.

Many counts were recorded for this clonotype. The chain couples TRBV29-1 to TRBJ2-7, with TRBD2 matching over 7 bases. Germline V gives CDR1 SQVTM, CDR2 ANQGSEA. J was trimmed by 5 bases and V by 7 bases; bases with no gene match: 2. This CDR3 comprises 10 residues. The CDR3, as DNA: TGCAGCGCCGGGACTAACGAGCAGTACTTC. Encoded protein: CSAGTNEQYF.

As to this clonotype: A junction end diverges from the germline sequence, so it may reflect a read error. The rearrangement links TRBV6-6 to TRBJ1-1; no definite D call. Germline V gene data show CDR1 as MNHNY and CDR2 as SVGAGI (reference sequence). The CDR3 is made up of 14 amino acids. As DNA, the CDR3 is TGTGCCAGCAGTTACTCGTCATCGAACACTGAAGCTTTTTTT. It codes for CASSYSSSNTEAFF.

With respect to this clonotype: This is likely a read error, given that the CDR3 carries no conserved phenylalanine or tryptophan at its end. The V gene is TRBV20-1, the J gene TRBJ2-7; D assignment may be TRBD1 or TRBD2 (5 bases each). CDR1 DFQATT and CDR2 SNEGSKA come from the germline V gene (reference sequence). The CDR3 is 14 residues long. In nucleotides, the CDR3 is TGTAGTGCCAACCGGGACCTTGCGACCTACGAGCAGTACCTC. It specifies CSANRDLATYEQYL.

The CDR3 is CASSQGLAFASTQYF. CDR3 sequence (DNA): TGCGCCAGCAGCCAAGGACTAGCGTTTGCAAGTACGCAGTATTTT. The chain is built from TRBV4-1 and TRBJ2-3, with 8 bases fitting TRBD2. Germline assignment: CDR1 MGHRA and CDR2 YSYEKL. This CDR3 has 15 amino acids. The V gene end was trimmed by 1 base and the J gene end by 8 bases; junction bases not matched to a gene: 8.